Listed below are T cell receptor beta chains from one sample, sequenced in a study of vaccination and CD4 T cells after COVID-19. The antigens of these receptors remain unknown. TCRdb reprocessed the PCR reads with MiXCR, giving one entry per CDR3 protein. The table records tens of thousands of distinct CDR3 sequences, less than 50% of them present only once. The sample taken for sequencing was CD4+ T cells from blood, cultured in vitro. All receptors come from a human donor who had recovered from COVID-19. The CDR3 runs from the conserved cysteine through the conserved F or W. A D gene is named only where the DNA matches it firmly. Size is omitted from some rows. Given values are once, few, many or a class for expanded clones.

d_gene	abundance	v_gene	j_gene	CDR3aa
NA	NA	TRBV25-1	TRBJ1-2	CASGESQGGGYTF
TRBD1	NA	TRBV5-1	TRBJ1-2	CASSLDRGGGYTF
NA	NA	TRBV3-1	TRBJ2-6	CASSQAQPGANVLTF
NA	NA	TRBV3-1	TRBJ2-1	CASSQADPSYNEQFF
TRBD2	few	TRBV7-9	TRBJ2-3	CASSTGLAGGDTQYF
TRBD2	NA	TRBV6-2/TRBV6-3	TRBJ2-1	CASSALASGSGNEQFF
NA	few	TRBV6-2/TRBV6-3	TRBJ2-2	CASSPQGDTGELFF
NA	NA	TRBV28	TRBJ1-3	CASTAMEGVSGNTIYF
NA	NA	TRBV5-8	TRBJ2-3	CASSSTLDTQYF
TRBD1	NA	TRBV20-1	TRBJ2-7	CSAREIGTGRDEQYF
TRBD1	medium-sized	TRBV19	TRBJ2-2	CASSPPGQQYTGELFF
NA	NA	TRBV27	TRBJ2-6	CASLPAYTSPVSSGANVLTF
NA	NA	TRBV19	TRBJ1-2	CASSIGGGAEYGYTF
NA	NA	TRBV12-3/TRBV12-4	TRBJ1-2	CASSLARQNGYTF
NA	NA	TRBV2	TRBJ2-2	CASKVDRPNTGELFF
TRBD1	NA	TRBV6-1	TRBJ2-3	CASRLRQGERADTQYF
NA	NA	TRBV19	TRBJ1-3	CASSIDRGYGNTIYF
NA	few	TRBV20-1	TRBJ1-2	CSARVTNRVSGYTF
TRBD1	NA	TRBV29-1	TRBJ2-6	CSGLSGGSGANVLTF
TRBD1	NA	TRBV11-3	TRBJ1-1	CASSLAQGRLGGEAFF
TRBD1	NA	TRBV28	TRBJ1-1	CASSFGTGSTEAFF
NA	NA	TRBV30	TRBJ1-1	CAWADSGSEAFF
NA	NA	TRBV10-3	TRBJ2-1	CAISNYNEQFF
NA	NA	TRBV14	TRBJ1-3	CASSPGLYSGNTIYF
TRBD2	NA	TRBV19	TRBJ2-7	CASRGGVPPYEQYF
NA	NA	TRBV4-1	TRBJ2-4	CASSQEGGKSKNIQYF
NA	few	TRBV19	TRBJ1-2	CASNRDIDYGYTF
NA	few	TRBV7-9	TRBJ2-1	CASSLWGTHNEQFF
NA	NA	TRBV10-3	TRBJ2-1	CAISDLGSSYNEQFF
NA	NA	TRBV6-1	TRBJ1-5	CAIRPGAIQPQHF
NA	NA	TRBV24-1	TRBJ1-1	CATSLQRNTEAFF
NA	NA	TRBV4-2	TRBJ1-2	CASSLQGSGAYGYTF
TRBD1	NA	TRBV20-1	TRBJ2-7	CSARADLRETGGLYF
NA	NA	TRBV15	TRBJ2-3	CATSRGSGGKEDTQYF
NA	NA	TRBV27	TRBJ1-5	CASSLRGTLNQPQHF
NA	NA	TRBV7-9	TRBJ1-1	CASSLVEEAFF
TRBD2	few	TRBV25-1	TRBJ2-2	CASSAGLAGTGELFF
NA	NA	TRBV4-1	TRBJ1-2	CASSQVRGSYGYTF
NA	NA	TRBV27	TRBJ1-5	CASTHQGSRSKQPQHF
TRBD2	NA	TRBV19	TRBJ2-2	CATPGLTNTGELFF
NA	few	TRBV15	TRBJ1-5	CATSRSNSDSSPQHF
TRBD1	few	TRBV6-1	TRBJ2-2	CASRETGGPGELFF
NA	few	TRBV19	TRBJ2-5	CASRKQYQETQYF
NA	few	TRBV9	TRBJ1-6	CASSVEVGGNSPLHF
NA	once	TRBV19	TRBJ2-7	CASSIVGGIGEQYF
NA	NA	TRBV27	TRBJ2-5	CASRPSLGRGQETQYF
NA	few	TRBV10-3	TRBJ2-2	CAISQKGGTANTGELFF
NA	NA	TRBV7-2	TRBJ2-7	CASSFSRDRSSYEQYF
TRBD1	NA	TRBV5-4	TRBJ1-3	CASSRQGLLPSGNTIYF